This TCR beta chain came from a study of blood T cell repertoires in COVID-19. There are 15 residues in the CDR3. The germline gives CDR1 SGHRS, CDR2 YFSETQ. V was clipped by 1 base and J by 14 bases; unmatched bases: 14. Profiling relied on immunoSEQ multiplex PCR, and the TCRdb table lists in-frame clones only, not all of them. The table shows some 260,000 clones, with roughly 83% occurring only once. Material for sequencing was peripheral blood. The TCR was taken from a man older than 75 with acute or convalescent COVID-19. The V call is TRBV5-1, the J call TRBJ1-2; 10 bases align to TRBD1. The CDR3 sequence is CASSLSAGDRGLITF. The CDR3, as DNA: TGCGCCAGCAGCTTGTCCGCTGGGGACAGGGGACTTATTACCTTC.